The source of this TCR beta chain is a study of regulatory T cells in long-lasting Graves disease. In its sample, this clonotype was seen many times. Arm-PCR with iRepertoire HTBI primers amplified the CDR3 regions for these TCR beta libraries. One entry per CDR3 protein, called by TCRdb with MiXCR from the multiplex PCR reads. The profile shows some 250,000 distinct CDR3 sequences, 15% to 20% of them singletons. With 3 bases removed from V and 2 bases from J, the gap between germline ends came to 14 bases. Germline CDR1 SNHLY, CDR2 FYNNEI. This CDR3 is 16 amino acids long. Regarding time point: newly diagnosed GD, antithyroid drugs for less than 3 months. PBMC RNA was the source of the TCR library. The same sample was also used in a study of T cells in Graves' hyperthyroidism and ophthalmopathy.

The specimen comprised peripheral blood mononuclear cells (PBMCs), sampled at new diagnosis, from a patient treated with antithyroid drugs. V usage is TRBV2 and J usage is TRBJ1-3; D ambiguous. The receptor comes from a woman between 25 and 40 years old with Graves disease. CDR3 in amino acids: CASSEGSGTTGNTIYF. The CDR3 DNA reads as TGTGCCAGCAGTGAGGGCAGTGGAACTACTGGAAACACCATATATTTT.